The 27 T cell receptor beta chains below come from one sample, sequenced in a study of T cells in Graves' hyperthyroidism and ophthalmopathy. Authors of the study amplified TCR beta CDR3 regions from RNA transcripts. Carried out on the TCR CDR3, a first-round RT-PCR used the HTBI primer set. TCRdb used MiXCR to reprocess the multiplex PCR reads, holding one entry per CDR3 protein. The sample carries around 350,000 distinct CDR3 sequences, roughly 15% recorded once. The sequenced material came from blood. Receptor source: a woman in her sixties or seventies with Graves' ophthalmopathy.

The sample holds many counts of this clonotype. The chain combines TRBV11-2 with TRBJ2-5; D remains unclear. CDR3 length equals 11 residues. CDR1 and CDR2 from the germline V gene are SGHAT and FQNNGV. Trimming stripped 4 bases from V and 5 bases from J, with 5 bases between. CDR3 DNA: TGTGCCAGCAGCTCGCACGAGACCCAGTACTTC. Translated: CASSSHETQYF.

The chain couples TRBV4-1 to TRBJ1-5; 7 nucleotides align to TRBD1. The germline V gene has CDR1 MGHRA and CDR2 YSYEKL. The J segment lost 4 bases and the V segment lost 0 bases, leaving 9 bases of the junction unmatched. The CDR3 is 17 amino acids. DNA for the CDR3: TGCGCCAGCAGCCAAGAACCTCAGGGGGGAGGGAATCAGCCCCAGCATTTT. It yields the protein CASSQEPQGGGNQPQHF.

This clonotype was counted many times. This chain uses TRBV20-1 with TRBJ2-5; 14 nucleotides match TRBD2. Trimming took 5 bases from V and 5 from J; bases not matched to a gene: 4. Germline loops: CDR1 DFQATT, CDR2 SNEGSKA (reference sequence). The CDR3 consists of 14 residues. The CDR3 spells CSAPTSGRDETQYF. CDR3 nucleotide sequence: TGCAGTGCTCCGACTAGCGGGAGGGATGAGACCCAGTACTTC.

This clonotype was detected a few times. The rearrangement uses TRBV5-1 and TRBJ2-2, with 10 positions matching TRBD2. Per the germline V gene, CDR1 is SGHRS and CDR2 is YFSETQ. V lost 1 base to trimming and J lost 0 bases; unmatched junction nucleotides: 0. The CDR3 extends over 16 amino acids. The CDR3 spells CASSLTSGANTGELFF. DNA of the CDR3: TGCGCCAGCAGCTTGACTAGCGGGGCGAACACCGGGGAGCTGTTTTTT.

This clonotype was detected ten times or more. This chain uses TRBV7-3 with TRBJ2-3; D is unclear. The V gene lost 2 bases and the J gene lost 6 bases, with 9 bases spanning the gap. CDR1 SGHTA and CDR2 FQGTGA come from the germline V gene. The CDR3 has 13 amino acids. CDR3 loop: CASSLAASDTQYF. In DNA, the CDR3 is TGTGCCAGCAGCTTAGCTGCTTCGGATACGCAGTATTTT. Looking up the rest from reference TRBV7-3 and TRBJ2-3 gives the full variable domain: GAGVSQTPSNKVTEKGKYVELRCDPISGHTALYWYRQSLGQGPEFLIYFQGTGAADDSGLPNDRFFAVRPEGSVSTLKIQRTERGDSAVYLCASSLAASDTQYFGPGTRLTVL.

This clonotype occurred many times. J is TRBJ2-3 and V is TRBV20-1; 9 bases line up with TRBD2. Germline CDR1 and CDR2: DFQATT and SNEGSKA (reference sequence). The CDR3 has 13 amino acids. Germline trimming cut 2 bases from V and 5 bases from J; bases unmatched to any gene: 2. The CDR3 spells CSARPLAGDTQYF. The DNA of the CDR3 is TGCAGTGCTAGACCACTAGCGGGAGATACGCAGTATTTT.

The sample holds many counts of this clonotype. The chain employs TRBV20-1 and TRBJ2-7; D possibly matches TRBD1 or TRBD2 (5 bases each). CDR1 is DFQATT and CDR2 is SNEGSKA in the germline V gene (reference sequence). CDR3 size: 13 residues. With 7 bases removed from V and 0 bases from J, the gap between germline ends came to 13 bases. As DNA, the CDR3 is TGCAGTGTTCCGGGACCGAACTCCTACGAGCAGTACTTC. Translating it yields CSVPGPNSYEQYF.

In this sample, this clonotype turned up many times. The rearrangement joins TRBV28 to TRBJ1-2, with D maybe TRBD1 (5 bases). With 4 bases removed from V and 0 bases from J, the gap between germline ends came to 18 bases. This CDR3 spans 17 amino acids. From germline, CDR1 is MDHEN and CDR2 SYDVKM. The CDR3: CASSSPRGRVANYGYTF. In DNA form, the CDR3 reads TGTGCCAGCAGTTCCCCCCGTGGCAGGGTAGCTAACTATGGCTACACCTTC.

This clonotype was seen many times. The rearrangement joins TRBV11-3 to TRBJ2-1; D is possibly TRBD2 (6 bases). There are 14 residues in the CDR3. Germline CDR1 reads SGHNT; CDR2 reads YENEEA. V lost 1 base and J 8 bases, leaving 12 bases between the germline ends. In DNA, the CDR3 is TGTGCCAGCAGCTTAGGGGGAGCGGGTTATGAGCAGTTCTTC. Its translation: CASSLGGAGYEQFF. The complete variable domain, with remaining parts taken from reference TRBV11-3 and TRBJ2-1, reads EAGVVQSPRYKIIEKKQPVAFWCNPISGHNTLYWYLQNLGQGPELLIRYENEEAVDDSQLPKDRFSAERLKGVDSTLKIQPAELGDSAVYLCASSLGGAGYEQFFGPGTRLTVL.

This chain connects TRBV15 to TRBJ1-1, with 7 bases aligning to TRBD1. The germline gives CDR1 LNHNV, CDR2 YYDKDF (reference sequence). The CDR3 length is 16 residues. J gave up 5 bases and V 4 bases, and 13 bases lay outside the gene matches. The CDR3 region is CATSTWEGARMTEAFF. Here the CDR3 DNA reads TGTGCCACCAGCACATGGGAGGGGGCGCGGATGACTGAAGCTTTCTTT.

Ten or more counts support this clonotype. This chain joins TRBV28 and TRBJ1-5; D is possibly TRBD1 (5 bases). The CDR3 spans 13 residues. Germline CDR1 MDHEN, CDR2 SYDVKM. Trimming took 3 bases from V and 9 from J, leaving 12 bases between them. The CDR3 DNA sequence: TGTGCCAGCAGTTTGGGGGTTTTCGGGCCCCAGCATTTT. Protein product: CASSLGVFGPQHF.

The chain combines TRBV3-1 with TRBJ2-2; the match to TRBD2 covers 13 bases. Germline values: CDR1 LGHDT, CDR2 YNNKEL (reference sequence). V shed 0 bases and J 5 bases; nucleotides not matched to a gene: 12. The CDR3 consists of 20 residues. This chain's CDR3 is CASSQERPRRTSGRTGELFF. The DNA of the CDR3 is TGTGCCAGCAGCCAAGAAAGGCCCAGGAGGACTAGCGGGAGAACCGGGGAGCTGTTTTTT.

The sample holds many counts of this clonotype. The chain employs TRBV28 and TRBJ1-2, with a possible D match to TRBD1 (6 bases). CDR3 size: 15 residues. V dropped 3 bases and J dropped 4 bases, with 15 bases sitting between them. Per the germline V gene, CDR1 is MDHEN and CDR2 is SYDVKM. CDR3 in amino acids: CASSFSGPRGYGYTF. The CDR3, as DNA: TGTGCCAGCAGTTTCTCCGGACCCAGGGGCTATGGCTACACCTTC.

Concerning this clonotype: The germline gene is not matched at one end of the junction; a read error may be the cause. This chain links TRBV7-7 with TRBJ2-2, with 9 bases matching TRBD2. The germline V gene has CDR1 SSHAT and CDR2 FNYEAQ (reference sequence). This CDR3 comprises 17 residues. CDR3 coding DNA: TGTGCTAGCAGCCCTACCTTGCGGGAGGGTCTTGCCGGGGAGCTGTTTTTT. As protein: CASSPTLREGLAGELFF. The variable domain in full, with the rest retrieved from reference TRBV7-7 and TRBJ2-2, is GAGVSQSPRYKVTKRGQDVTLRCDPISSHATLYWYQQALGQGPEFLTYFNYEAQPDKSGLPSDRFSAERPEGSISTLTIQRTEQRDSAMYRCASSPTLREGLAGELFFGEGSRLTVL.

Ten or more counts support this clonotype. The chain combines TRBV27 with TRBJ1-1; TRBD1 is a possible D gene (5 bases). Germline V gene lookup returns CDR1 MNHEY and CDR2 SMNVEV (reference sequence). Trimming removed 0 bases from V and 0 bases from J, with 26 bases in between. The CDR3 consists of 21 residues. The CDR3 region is CASSLSILVEGTKGMNTEAFF. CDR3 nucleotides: TGTGCCAGCAGTTTATCGATATTAGTTGAGGGGACTAAAGGGATGAACACTGAAGCTTTCTTT.

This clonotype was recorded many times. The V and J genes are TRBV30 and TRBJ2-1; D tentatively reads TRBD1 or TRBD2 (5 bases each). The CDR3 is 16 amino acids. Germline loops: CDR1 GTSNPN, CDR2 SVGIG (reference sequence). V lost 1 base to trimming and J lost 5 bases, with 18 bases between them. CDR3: CAWSAAGAAGNNEQFF. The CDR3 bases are TGTGCCTGGAGTGCGGCCGGGGCGGCGGGTAACAATGAGCAGTTCTTC.

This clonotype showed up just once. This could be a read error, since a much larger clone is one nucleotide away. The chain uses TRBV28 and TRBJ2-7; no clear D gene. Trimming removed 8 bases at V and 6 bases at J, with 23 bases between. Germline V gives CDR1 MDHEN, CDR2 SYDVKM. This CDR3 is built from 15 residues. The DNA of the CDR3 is TGTGCCAGCTCCTCAAGCCCCACTGAATGGAGCGAGCAGTACTTC. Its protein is CASSSSPTEWSEQYF.

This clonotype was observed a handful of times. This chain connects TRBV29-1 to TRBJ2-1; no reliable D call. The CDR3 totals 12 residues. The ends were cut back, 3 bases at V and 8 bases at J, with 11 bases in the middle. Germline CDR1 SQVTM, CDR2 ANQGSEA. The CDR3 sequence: CSVDSYAYEQFF. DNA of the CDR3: TGCAGCGTTGACTCTTATGCGTATGAGCAGTTCTTC.

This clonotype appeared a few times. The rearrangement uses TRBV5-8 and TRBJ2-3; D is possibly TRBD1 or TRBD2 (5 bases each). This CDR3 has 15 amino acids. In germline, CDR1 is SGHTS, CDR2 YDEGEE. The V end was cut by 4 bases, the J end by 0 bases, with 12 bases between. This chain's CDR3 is CASSTGTQSTDTQYF. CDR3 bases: TGTGCCAGCAGCACCGGGACCCAGAGCACAGATACGCAGTATTTT.

In DNA, the CDR3 is TGCAGTGTCAGTGCTAGCGGGTTCTACGAGCAGTACTTC. The encoded protein is CSVSASGFYEQYF. This sequence joins TRBV20-1 and TRBJ2-7; TRBD2 aligns across 8 bases. The CDR3 loop spans 13 amino acids. CDR1 is DFQATT, CDR2 SNEGSKA, per germline (reference sequence). V trimming: 7 bases; J trimming: 3 bases; junction bases outside the gene matches: 8.

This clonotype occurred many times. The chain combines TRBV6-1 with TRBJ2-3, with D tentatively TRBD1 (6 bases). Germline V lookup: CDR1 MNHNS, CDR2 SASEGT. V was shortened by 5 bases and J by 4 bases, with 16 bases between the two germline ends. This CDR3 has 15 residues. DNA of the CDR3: TGTGCCAGCAGTTTACAGGGAGATAGGGCAGATACGCAGTATTTT. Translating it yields CASSLQGDRADTQYF.

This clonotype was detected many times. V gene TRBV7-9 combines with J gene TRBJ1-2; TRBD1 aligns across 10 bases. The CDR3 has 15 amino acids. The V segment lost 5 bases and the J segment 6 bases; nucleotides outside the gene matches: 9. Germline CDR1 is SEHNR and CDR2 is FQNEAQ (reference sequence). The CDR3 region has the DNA TGTGCCAGCAGCCTGGGACAGGGGATTAGTGATGGCTACACCTTC. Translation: CASSLGQGISDGYTF.

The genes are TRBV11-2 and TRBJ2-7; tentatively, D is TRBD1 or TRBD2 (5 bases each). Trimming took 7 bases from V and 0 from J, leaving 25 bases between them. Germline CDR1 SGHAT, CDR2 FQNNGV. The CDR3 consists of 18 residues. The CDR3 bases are TGTGCCAGCACCCCCATCGGCCACGGGACCCAGAGCTCCTACGAGCAGTACTTC. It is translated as CASTPIGHGTQSSYEQYF.

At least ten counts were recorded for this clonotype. CDR3: CASSSTGTGGIDTQYF. DNA of the CDR3: TGTGCCAGCAGCTCTACGGGGACAGGGGGCATAGATACGCAGTATTTT. This chain joins TRBV7-9 and TRBJ2-3; 12 bases match TRBD1. CDR3 length: 16 residues. The J segment lost 5 bases and the V segment lost 4 bases, leaving 7 bases of the junction unmatched. The germline CDR1 and CDR2 sequences are SEHNR and FQNEAQ (reference sequence).

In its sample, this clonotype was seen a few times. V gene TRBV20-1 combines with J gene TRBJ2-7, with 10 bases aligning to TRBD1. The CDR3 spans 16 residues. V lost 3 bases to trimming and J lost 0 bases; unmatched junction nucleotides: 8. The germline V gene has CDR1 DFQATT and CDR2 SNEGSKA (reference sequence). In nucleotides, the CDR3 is TGCAGTGCTAGGGCACCGACAGGGGGCTCCTCCTACGAGCAGTACTTC. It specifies CSARAPTGGSSYEQYF.

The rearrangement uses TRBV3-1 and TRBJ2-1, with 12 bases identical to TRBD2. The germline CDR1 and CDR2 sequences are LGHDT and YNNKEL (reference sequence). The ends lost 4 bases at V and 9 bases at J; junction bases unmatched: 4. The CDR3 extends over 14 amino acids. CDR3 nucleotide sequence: TGTGCCAGCAGCCCTAGCGGGAGGGCCGGTGAGCAGTTCTTC. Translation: CASSPSGRAGEQFF.

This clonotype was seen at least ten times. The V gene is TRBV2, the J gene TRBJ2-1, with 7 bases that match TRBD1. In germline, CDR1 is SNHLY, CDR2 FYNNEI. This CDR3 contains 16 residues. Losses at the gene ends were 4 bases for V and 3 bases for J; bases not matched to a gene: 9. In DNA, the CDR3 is TGTGCCAGCAGTGGCGGTTGGGACAGCCGCTACAATGAGCAGTTCTTC. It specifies CASSGGWDSRYNEQFF.